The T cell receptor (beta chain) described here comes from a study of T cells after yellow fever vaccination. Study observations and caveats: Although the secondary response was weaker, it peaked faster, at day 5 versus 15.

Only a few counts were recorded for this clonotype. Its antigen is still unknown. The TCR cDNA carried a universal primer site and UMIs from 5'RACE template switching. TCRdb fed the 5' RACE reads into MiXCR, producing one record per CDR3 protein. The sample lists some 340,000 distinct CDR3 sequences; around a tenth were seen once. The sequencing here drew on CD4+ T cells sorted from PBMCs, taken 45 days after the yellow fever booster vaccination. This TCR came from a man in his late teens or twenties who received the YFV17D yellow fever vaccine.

The CDR3 reads CASSLGSGGAVVAQYF. For the CDR3, the DNA is TGCGCCAGCAGCTTAGGTAGCGGGGGGGCCGTGGTGGCGCAGTATTTT. V and J are TRBV5-1 and TRBJ2-3; TRBD2 matches at 11 bases. CDR1 and CDR2 (germline): SGHRS, YFSETQ. The CDR3 has 16 amino acids. V shed 2 bases, J shed 10 bases, and the junction held 12 bases outside the gene matches. Based on the CDR3 plus reference TRBV5-1 and TRBJ2-3, the full variable domain is KAGVTQTPRYLIKTRGQQVTLSCSPISGHRSVSWYQQTPGQGLQFLFEYFSETQRNKGNFPGRFSGRQFSNSRSEMNVSTLELGDSALYLCASSLGSGGAVVAQYFGPGTRLTVL.